This TCR beta chain was captured in a study of T cells expressing NK-cell markers. Study overall: Out of eight donors sequenced, seven tested HCMV-seropositive and the remaining one seronegative.

After re-calling the 5' RACE reads, TCRdb lists one entry per CDR3 protein, DNA absent. The listing records under 500,000 distinct CDR3 sequences. Per the germline V gene, CDR1 is SGHAT and CDR2 is FQDESV (reference sequence). The CDR3 length is 16 residues. The TCR was taken from a woman aged 18 to 75 in good health. The sample taken for sequencing was blood T cells: a sorted CD56 or NKG2C T cell subset, CD4+ or CD8+ T cells, or bulk PBMC T cells (not recorded which). The chain couples TRBV11-1 to TRBJ1-5; without DNA, the TCRdb call of TRBD1 cannot be checked. CDR3 loop: CASAPRGDRGHQPQHF.